A selection of T cell receptor beta chains follows, all from one sample in a study of beta chain features in type 1 diabetes. Here immunoSEQ multiplex PCR was the method, and the copy in TCRdb shows in-frame clones only, minus some. The data show just under 150,000 clones, about 10% seen once. The specimen was naive CD4+ T cells from blood. These receptors came from a man between 18 and 29 years old in good health. CDR3s include the opening cysteine and the closing phenylalanine or tryptophan. A D gene is named only where the DNA matches it firmly. The size of a clone is reported for some rows only, either as once, few or many, or as a class for expanded clones.

clone_size: many; j_call: TRBJ2-5; v_call: TRBV7-9; d_call: .; cdr3_nt: TGTGCCAGCAGCCTCGCCAGGCCCCAGGGGGAGACCCAGTACTTC; cdr3_aa: CASSLARPQGETQYF
clone_size: .; j_call: TRBJ2-7; v_call: TRBV29-1; d_call: .; cdr3_nt: TGCAGCGTTGGGCTGACCTACGAGCAGTACTTC; cdr3_aa: CSVGLTYEQYF
clone_size: .; j_call: TRBJ2-1; v_call: TRBV7-8; d_call: TRBD1; cdr3_nt: TGTGCCAGCAGCGCGGGACAGGGTGGGTACAATGAGCAGTTCTTC; cdr3_aa: CASSAGQGGYNEQFF
clone_size: .; j_call: TRBJ1-2; v_call: TRBV27; d_call: .; cdr3_nt: TGTGCCAGCAGTTTAGGGCTGAACTATGGCTACACCTTC; cdr3_aa: CASSLGLNYGYTF
clone_size: once; j_call: TRBJ2-1; v_call: TRBV7-8; d_call: .; cdr3_nt: TGTGCCAGCAGCTTAGGGGGGGGCGGTGGGTTCTATGAGCAGTTCTTC; cdr3_aa: CASSLGGGGGFYEQFF
clone_size: .; j_call: TRBJ2-2; v_call: TRBV19; d_call: .; cdr3_nt: TGTGCCAGTGTAGGACAAAACACCGGGGAGCTGTTTTTT; cdr3_aa: CASVGQNTGELFF
clone_size: few; j_call: TRBJ2-5; v_call: TRBV7-6; d_call: .; cdr3_nt: TGTGCCAGCAGCCCCATTGGCGGGGGCGCTCAAGAGACCCAGTACTTC; cdr3_aa: CASSPIGGGAQETQYF
clone_size: .; j_call: TRBJ2-7; v_call: TRBV6-1; d_call: TRBD1; cdr3_nt: TGTGCCAGCAGTACCCGACAGGGTTTGGCCGACGAGCAGTACTTC; cdr3_aa: CASSTRQGLADEQYF
clone_size: .; j_call: TRBJ2-1; v_call: TRBV25-1; d_call: TRBD1; cdr3_nt: TGTGCCAGCAGTGACAGGGGGTCCTACAATGAGCAGTTCTTC; cdr3_aa: CASSDRGSYNEQFF
clone_size: .; j_call: TRBJ2-3; v_call: TRBV7-2; d_call: .; cdr3_nt: TGTGCCAGCAGGACGGCATCGGGGGGCACAGATACGCAGTATTTT; cdr3_aa: CASRTASGGTDTQYF
clone_size: few; j_call: TRBJ1-4; v_call: TRBV29-1; d_call: .; cdr3_nt: TGCAGCGTTCGGCAGGGGAGTGAAAAACTGTTTTTT; cdr3_aa: CSVRQGSEKLFF
clone_size: .; j_call: TRBJ2-7; v_call: TRBV6-5; d_call: .; cdr3_nt: TGTGCCAGCAGTTACTCCGCAGGGAACCACGAGCAGTACTTC; cdr3_aa: CASSYSAGNHEQYF
clone_size: many; j_call: TRBJ1-6; v_call: TRBV6-6; d_call: TRBD1; cdr3_nt: TGTGCCAGCAGTAACGACAGGGGAGGATCACCCCTCCACTTT; cdr3_aa: CASSNDRGGSPLHF
clone_size: few; j_call: TRBJ1-4; v_call: TRBV19; d_call: .; cdr3_nt: TGTGCTAGCAAGGCGGGCAAGACTAATGAAAAACTGTTTTTT; cdr3_aa: CASKAGKTNEKLFF
clone_size: few; j_call: TRBJ2-2; v_call: TRBV5-6; d_call: .; cdr3_nt: TGTGCCAGCAGCTTGGGCCAGGGAATACCCGGGGAGCTGTTTTTT; cdr3_aa: CASSLGQGIPGELFF
clone_size: few; j_call: TRBJ2-5; v_call: TRBV5-1; d_call: .; cdr3_nt: TGCGCCAGCAGCTTGCACCTAACAGGGGAGACCCAGTACTTC; cdr3_aa: CASSLHLTGETQYF
clone_size: .; j_call: TRBJ1-2; v_call: TRBV27; d_call: TRBD1; cdr3_nt: TGTGCCAGCAAGGACAGGGGGCGGATTAACTATGGCTACACCTTC; cdr3_aa: CASKDRGRINYGYTF
clone_size: .; j_call: TRBJ2-1; v_call: TRBV29-1; d_call: TRBD2; cdr3_nt: TGCAGCGTAGCGGTGACTAGCGGTAATGAGCAGTTCTTC; cdr3_aa: CSVAVTSGNEQFF
clone_size: few; j_call: TRBJ2-7; v_call: TRBV4-1; d_call: TRBD1; cdr3_nt: TGCGCCAGCAGCCAATGGACAGGGTTTGGCTACGAGCAGTACTTC; cdr3_aa: CASSQWTGFGYEQYF
clone_size: .; j_call: TRBJ2-7; v_call: TRBV21-1; d_call: .; cdr3_nt: TGTGCCAGCAGCCTGGGGGCCGGACTAGTCTACGAGCAGTACTTC; cdr3_aa: CASSLGAGLVYEQYF
clone_size: .; j_call: TRBJ1-1; v_call: TRBV5-6; d_call: .; cdr3_nt: TGTGCCAGCAGCTTGGACAGGAACACTGAAGCTTTCTTT; cdr3_aa: CASSLDRNTEAFF
clone_size: .; j_call: TRBJ1-4; v_call: TRBV5-8; d_call: .; cdr3_nt: TGTGCCAGCAGTTATCCGGGTACTAATGAAAAACTGTTTTTT; cdr3_aa: CASSYPGTNEKLFF
clone_size: .; j_call: TRBJ2-3; v_call: TRBV11-2; d_call: .; cdr3_nt: TGTGCCAGCAGCTTGTCTCCTAGCACAGATACGCAGTATTTT; cdr3_aa: CASSLSPSTDTQYF
clone_size: few; j_call: TRBJ2-7; v_call: TRBV7-9; d_call: TRBD2; cdr3_nt: TGTGCCAGCAGCTCTCGGACTAGCGGGAGCTCCTACGAGCAGTACTTC; cdr3_aa: CASSSRTSGSSYEQYF
clone_size: .; j_call: TRBJ2-1; v_call: TRBV9; d_call: .; cdr3_nt: TGTGCCAGCAGCGTAGCGGGACTGTACAATGAGCAGTTCTTC; cdr3_aa: CASSVAGLYNEQFF
clone_size: many; j_call: TRBJ2-7; v_call: TRBV7-9; d_call: .; cdr3_nt: TGTGCCAGCAGCTTGATAACTAGGAGCTCCTACGAGCAGTACTTC; cdr3_aa: CASSLITRSSYEQYF
clone_size: .; j_call: TRBJ2-1; v_call: TRBV7-9; d_call: TRBD1; cdr3_nt: TGTGCCAGCAGTTCGGGGACAGGGGTCTACAATGAGCAGTTCTTC; cdr3_aa: CASSSGTGVYNEQFF
clone_size: few; j_call: TRBJ2-1; v_call: TRBV7-9; d_call: .; cdr3_nt: TGTGCCAGCAGCACCCCGGGGGTTTACAATGAGCAGTTCTTC; cdr3_aa: CASSTPGVYNEQFF
clone_size: few; j_call: TRBJ1-1; v_call: TRBV12-5; d_call: .; cdr3_nt: TGTGCTAGTGTCCAGGACGGAAGGGGGACAAACACTGAAGCTTTCTTT; cdr3_aa: CASVQDGRGTNTEAFF
clone_size: few; j_call: TRBJ2-3; v_call: TRBV6-6; d_call: TRBD2; cdr3_nt: TGTGCCAGCAGTGACCTAGCGGGGGGCACAGATACGCAGTATTTT; cdr3_aa: CASSDLAGGTDTQYF
clone_size: .; j_call: TRBJ2-1; v_call: TRBV6-4; d_call: TRBD2; cdr3_nt: TGTGCCAGCAGTCCGTATAGCGGGGGGGCTGGGAATGAGCAGTTCTTC; cdr3_aa: CASSPYSGGAGNEQFF
clone_size: .; j_call: TRBJ2-5; v_call: TRBV6-5; d_call: .; cdr3_nt: TGTGCTACCCAGGGCTTTTACCAAGAGACCCAGTACTTC; cdr3_aa: CATQGFYQETQYF
clone_size: .; j_call: TRBJ2-5; v_call: TRBV19; d_call: .; cdr3_nt: TGTGCCAGTAGTTCCAGAGAGACCCAGTACTTC; cdr3_aa: CASSSRETQYF
clone_size: few; j_call: TRBJ1-2; v_call: TRBV28; d_call: .; cdr3_nt: TGTGCCAGCAGTTTAAGAGGTGTCTATGGCTACACCTTC; cdr3_aa: CASSLRGVYGYTF
clone_size: few; j_call: TRBJ2-7; v_call: TRBV28; d_call: TRBD1; cdr3_nt: TGTGCCAGCAGTCCACGGGGCAGGGGGAGACAAAGCTCCTACGAGCAGTACTTC; cdr3_aa: CASSPRGRGRQSSYEQYF
clone_size: many; j_call: TRBJ1-4; v_call: TRBV7-9; d_call: .; cdr3_nt: TGTGCCAGCAGCTTAAGCACGGAAACGGGAAAACTGTTTTTT; cdr3_aa: CASSLSTETGKLFF
clone_size: few; j_call: TRBJ2-7; v_call: TRBV7-2; d_call: TRBD1; cdr3_nt: TGTGCCAGCAGCTCACCGGACAGGGCCCTCTACGAGCAGTACTTC; cdr3_aa: CASSSPDRALYEQYF
clone_size: .; j_call: TRBJ2-7; v_call: TRBV7-3; d_call: .; cdr3_nt: TGTGCCAGCAGCTTGGACTCCTATAGCTCCTACGAGCAGTACTTC; cdr3_aa: CASSLDSYSSYEQYF
clone_size: .; j_call: TRBJ1-1; v_call: TRBV6-4; d_call: .; cdr3_nt: TGTGCCAGCAGTCCCGACAGGATGATAAATGAAGCTTTCTTT; cdr3_aa: CASSPDRMINEAFF
clone_size: .; j_call: TRBJ2-5; v_call: TRBV7-7; d_call: .; cdr3_nt: TGTGCCAGCAGCTTAACGCGGCAGGGGACCCAGTACTTC; cdr3_aa: CASSLTRQGTQYF
clone_size: .; j_call: TRBJ2-1; v_call: TRBV30; d_call: TRBD2; cdr3_nt: TGTGCCTGGAGTGTACCCAGCGGGGGTGCCTACAATGAGCAGTTCTTC; cdr3_aa: CAWSVPSGGAYNEQFF
clone_size: .; j_call: TRBJ2-3; v_call: TRBV11-3; d_call: .; cdr3_nt: TGTGCCAGCAGCTTGTCGGGCACAGATACGCAGTATTTT; cdr3_aa: CASSLSGTDTQYF
clone_size: many; j_call: TRBJ2-5; v_call: TRBV18; d_call: .; cdr3_nt: TGTGCCAGCACCCTGGGGCTTTCTCAAGAGACCCAGTACTTC; cdr3_aa: CASTLGLSQETQYF
clone_size: many; j_call: TRBJ2-5; v_call: TRBV5-1; d_call: TRBD1; cdr3_nt: TGCGCCAGCAGCTGGGGACAGCTCCAAGAGACCCAGTACTTC; cdr3_aa: CASSWGQLQETQYF
clone_size: .; j_call: TRBJ2-2; v_call: TRBV7-3; d_call: TRBD2; cdr3_nt: TGTGCCAGCAGCTTAGGGACTAAGACCGGGGAGCTGTTTTTT; cdr3_aa: CASSLGTKTGELFF
clone_size: few; j_call: TRBJ2-5; v_call: TRBV11-2; d_call: TRBD2; cdr3_nt: TGTGCCAGCAGCTTAGAGGGAGCGGGGGGGACGAGACAAGAGACCCAGTACTTC; cdr3_aa: CASSLEGAGGTRQETQYF
clone_size: .; j_call: TRBJ2-1; v_call: TRBV15; d_call: TRBD2; cdr3_nt: TGTGCCACCAGCAGCCCCGGGACTAGCGGGGGGAGGGATGAGCAGTTCTTC; cdr3_aa: CATSSPGTSGGRDEQFF
clone_size: .; j_call: TRBJ2-1; v_call: TRBV9; d_call: TRBD1; cdr3_nt: TGTGCCAGCAGCGTAGGACAGGGGGCCGTTGACAATGAGCAGTTCTTC; cdr3_aa: CASSVGQGAVDNEQFF
clone_size: .; j_call: TRBJ2-2; v_call: TRBV4-3; d_call: .; cdr3_nt: TGCGCCAGCAGCCGAGAGCCGGGGAACACCGGGGAGCTGTTTTTT; cdr3_aa: CASSREPGNTGELFF